This record looks at one TCR beta chain sequence and its context. The CDR3 is 13 residues long. Per the germline V gene, CDR1 is SGHDN and CDR2 is FVKESK. Deletions cut 1 base from V and 7 bases from J, with 10 bases between. Researchers tagged individual cDNA molecules with unique molecular identifiers. From the 5' RACE reads, TCRdb called clonotypes with MiXCR, one entry per CDR3 protein. The sample has about 61,000 distinct CDR3 sequences, approximately 12% seen once. The entry originates in a study of early T cells in non-severe SARS-CoV-2 infection. Whole-study context: The sequenced material was bulk RNA from unsorted whole blood, and its chains were unpaired.

The source of this sequence is an adult who was a healthcare worker with PCR-confirmed SARS-CoV-2 infection or an uninfected control (not recorded which). The donor label of this sample is uncertain. This material consisted of whole blood, taken at baseline. The rearrangement joins TRBV14 to TRBJ2-5; TRBD2 is a possible D gene (6 bases). The CDR3 sequence: CASSQGEAGTQYF. CDR3 nucleotides: TGTGCCAGCAGCCAAGGGGAGGCCGGGACCCAGTACTTC.